The next 2 T cell receptor beta chains were all read from a single sample in a study of CD4+ T cells in melanoma. Only in-frame clones appear in the TCRdb table, and some are missing; sequencing was by immunoSEQ multiplex PCR. The sample holds around 100,000 clones, approximately 90% seen once. The specimen sequenced was peripheral blood. All receptors come from a human donor with melanoma.

The V call is TRBV7-2, the J call TRBJ2-7; 10 positions agree with TRBD2. This CDR3 is 14 amino acids long. The V segment lost 5 bases and the J segment 4 bases; nucleotides outside the gene matches: 5. The germline gives CDR1 SGHTA, CDR2 FQGNSA. This CDR3 is CASSGTSAKYEQYF. As DNA, the CDR3 is TGTGCCAGCAGCGGGACTAGCGCGAAGTACGAGCAGTACTTC. The full variable domain, in which reference TRBV7-2 and TRBJ2-7 provide the parts outside the CDR3, is GAGVSQSPSNKVTEKGKDVELRCDPISGHTALYWYRQSLGQGLEFLIYFQGNSAPDKSGLPSDRFSAERTGGSVSTLTIQRTQQEDSAVYLCASSGTSAKYEQYFGPGTRLTVT.

The J gene is TRBJ2-5, the V gene TRBV5-1; D remains unclear. CDR1 is SGHRS and CDR2 is YFSETQ in the germline V gene. There are 13 residues in the CDR3. CDR3 sequence (DNA): TGCGCTACCTCGACGGAGTACCAAGAGACCCAGTACTTC. Translating gives CATSTEYQETQYF.